Below are 29 T cell receptor beta chains sequenced from a single sample in a study of blood T cell repertoires in COVID-19. Using immunoSEQ multiplex PCR, the repertoire was profiled, and TCRdb retains in-frame clones only, with some absent. The table shows roughly 390,000 clones, with around 87% occurring only once. The sample taken for sequencing was peripheral blood. The receptors shown here come from a woman in her thirties with COVID-19, enrolled during active disease.

This chain uses TRBV4-1 with TRBJ1-3; the D is unclear. This CDR3 comprises 15 residues. V shed 4 bases and J shed 0 bases, with 10 bases lying between them. Germline assignment: CDR1 MGHRA and CDR2 YSYEKL. The CDR3 here is CASSPSPPSGNTIYF. CDR3 coding DNA: TGCGCCAGCAGCCCGTCCCCCCCCTCTGGAAACACCATATATTTT.

This clone was picked up one time. This chain links TRBV28 with TRBJ2-7; 7 bases are a match to TRBD1. From germline, CDR1 is MDHEN and CDR2 SYDVKM. The CDR3 runs to 15 residues. The J segment lost 6 bases and the V segment lost 8 bases, leaving 16 bases of the junction unmatched. In nucleotides, the CDR3 is TGTGCCAGCGTGGGCGCGCGACAGGGTAGGGGCGAGCAGTACTTC. Protein product: CASVGARQGRGEQYF.

The chain is built from TRBV24-1 and TRBJ2-1, with TRBD2 matching 9 bases. V shed 4 bases, J shed 0 bases, and the junction held 6 bases outside the gene matches. The CDR3 runs to 17 residues. Germline V gene sequence: CDR1 KGHDR, CDR2 SFDVKD. CDR3 protein: CATSDPSGKSSYNEQFF. The CDR3 DNA is TGTGCCACCAGTGACCCTAGCGGGAAGAGCTCCTACAATGAGCAGTTCTTC.

V and J are TRBV6-4 and TRBJ1-2; D is perhaps TRBD1 (5 bases). The CDR3 spans 15 residues. V lost 5 bases and J lost 5, with 18 bases in between. The V gene's germline CDR1 is MRHNA and CDR2 SNTAGT. The CDR3 coding sequence is TGTGCCAGCAGTCCCGGGGAGGGGAATGGGTATGGCTACACCTTC. This encodes CASSPGEGNGYGYTF.

This clone was recorded at least ten times. The genes are TRBV29-1 and TRBJ2-1; D uncertain. Germline CDR1 reads SQVTM; CDR2 reads ANQGSEA. The CDR3 sequence is 15 residues long. Between the trimmed V and J ends, which lost 3 bases and 0 bases, there was a span of 12 bases. The CDR3, as DNA: TGCAGCGTTGAGACATTTCACCCCTCCTACAATGAGCAGTTCTTC. It yields the protein CSVETFHPSYNEQFF.

The gene calls are TRBV7-9 and TRBJ2-2, with D tentatively TRBD2 (6 bases). The CDR3 is made up of 17 amino acids. Germline V gene lookup returns CDR1 SEHNR and CDR2 FQNEAQ (reference sequence). With 9 bases removed from V and 0 bases from J, the gap between germline ends came to 20 bases. The CDR3: CASRFGATRSNTGELFF. Here the CDR3 DNA reads TGTGCCAGTAGATTTGGGGCGACTAGATCGAACACCGGGGAGCTGTTTTTT.

V is TRBV4-3 and J is TRBJ2-3; 7 nucleotides align to TRBD1. Germline loops: CDR1 LGHNA, CDR2 YSLEER. The trim removed 4 bases at V and 5 bases at J, leaving 3 bases unmatched. The length of the CDR3 is 13 residues. The CDR3 here is CASSRDSEDTQYF. CDR3 coding DNA: TGCGCCAGCAGCCGGGACAGTGAAGATACGCAGTATTTT.

In DNA form, the CDR3 reads TGTGCTAGTGGTTTGGACAGGTTCGACTACACCTTC. It codes for CASGLDRFDYTF. The genes are TRBV12-5 and TRBJ1-2; weak D call: TRBD1 (5 bases). V lost 1 base and J 10 bases, leaving 10 bases between the germline ends. Per the germline V gene, CDR1 is LGHNT and CDR2 is FRNRAP. This CDR3 region has 12 residues.

The J gene is TRBJ2-3, the V gene TRBV7-2; weak D call: TRBD1 (5 bases). Trimming took off 6 bases at V and 4 bases at J, with 8 bases between the two ends. This CDR3 has 12 amino acids. The germline CDR1 and CDR2 sequences are SGHTA and FQGNSA. CDR3 in DNA: TGTGCCAGCAGAGGGGTAGCAGATACGCAGTATTTT. Translated, it gives CASRGVADTQYF.

This clone was seen once. The gene calls are TRBV10-3 and TRBJ1-1; 10 bases match TRBD1. J was trimmed by 5 bases and V by 4 bases; bases with no gene match: 13. Germline-derived CDR1 and CDR2 are ENHRY and SYGVKD. The CDR3 loop spans 17 amino acids. The CDR3 here is CAISGRQGATSGTEAFF. CDR3 coding DNA: TGTGCCATCAGTGGGCGACAGGGGGCCACCTCGGGGACTGAAGCTTTCTTT.

This chain joins TRBV7-2 and TRBJ2-5; no reliable D call. CDR1 SGHTA and CDR2 FQGNSA come from the germline V gene. The CDR3 spans 12 residues. V was clipped by 5 bases and J by 9 bases, with 13 bases between them. The CDR3 nucleotides are TGTGCCAGCAGCATATCCCCGGCGGCCCAGTACTTC. Its protein product is CASSISPAAQYF.

This clone was picked up a small number of times. The chain is built from TRBV5-1 and TRBJ2-7; D might be TRBD2 (6 bases). CDR1 and CDR2 from the germline V gene are SGHRS and YFSETQ. The CDR3 has 14 residues. With 2 bases removed from V and 2 bases from J, the gap between germline ends came to 11 bases. The CDR3 region is CASSFASATYEQYF. Written as DNA, the CDR3 is TGCGCCAGCAGCTTCGCTAGCGCTACCTACGAGCAGTACTTC.

V and J are TRBV27 and TRBJ2-7; 9 nucleotides match TRBD2. Germline-derived CDR1 and CDR2 are MNHEY and SMNVEV (reference sequence). The CDR3 has 15 amino acids. V gave up 1 base and J gave up 3 bases; unmatched junction bases: 4. This CDR3 reads CASSLWGGRVYEQYF. The CDR3 DNA is TGTGCCAGCAGTTTATGGGGCGGGAGGGTCTACGAGCAGTACTTC.

The chain couples TRBV7-2 to TRBJ2-7; the match to TRBD1 covers 7 bases. The CDR3 length is 14 residues. CDR1 SGHTA and CDR2 FQGNSA come from the germline V gene. The V segment lost 5 bases and the J segment 2 bases; nucleotides outside the gene matches: 6. CDR3 loop: CASSQGTDTYEQYF. CDR3 DNA sequence: TGTGCCAGCAGCCAGGGGACAGACACCTACGAGCAGTACTTC.

The V gene is TRBV3-1 (or the pseudogene TRBV3-2), the J gene TRBJ2-7; 11 nucleotides align to TRBD2. CDR1 is LGHDT, CDR2 YNNKEL, per germline (reference sequence). After removal of 4 bases from V and 2 bases from J, the junction contained 4 bases not matched to a gene. The CDR3 spans 15 residues. DNA of the CDR3: TGTGCCAGCAGCCCCCGACTAGCGGGGCCCTACGAGCAGTACTTC. Amino acid sequence: CASSPRLAGPYEQYF.

The chain carries TRBV2 and TRBJ2-7, with TRBD2 identical over 7 bases. The ends lost 6 bases at V and 2 bases at J; junction bases unmatched: 10. CDR3 length: 15 amino acids. Germline assignment: CDR1 SNHLY and CDR2 FYNNEI. The CDR3 reads CASSRLSGTTYEQYF. The CDR3 DNA reads as TGTGCCAGCAGCCGCCTCTCCGGGACTACCTACGAGCAGTACTTC.

The chain employs TRBV4-3 and TRBJ2-1; D remains ambiguous. The V end lost 1 base, the J end lost 0 bases, and 10 bases lay between the germline ends. Germline CDR1 and CDR2: LGHNA and YSLEER. The CDR3 consists of 16 residues. CDR3 nucleotides: TGCGCCAGCAGCCAAGTTCGTTCTTCCTCCTACAATGAGCAGTTCTTC. Translating it yields CASSQVRSSSYNEQFF.

The chain is built from TRBV5-6 and TRBJ2-2; D remains ambiguous. Per the germline V gene, CDR1 is SGHDT and CDR2 is YYEEEE. Trimming removed 1 base at V and 6 bases at J, with 4 bases between. The CDR3 sequence is 12 residues long. The CDR3 spells CASSLIAGELFF. The CDR3 DNA reads as TGTGCCAGCAGCTTGATCGCCGGGGAGCTGTTTTTT.

J is TRBJ2-5 and V is TRBV5-4, with D maybe TRBD1 (7 bases). The germline V gene encodes CDR1 SGHNT and CDR2 YYREEE (reference sequence). The CDR3 covers 14 residues. The ends were cut back, 3 bases at V and 5 bases at J, with 14 bases in the middle. The CDR3 here is CASSSSQGGETQYF. The CDR3 DNA sequence: TGTGCCAGCAGCTCTTCTCAGGGGGGTGAGACCCAGTACTTC.

Here the CDR3 DNA reads TGTGCCAGCAGCTTCCCACGACTAGCCCAGGCCCCAGATACGCAGTATTTT. Its protein is CASSFPRLAQAPDTQYF. This sequence joins TRBV7-2 and TRBJ2-3, with 7 bases fitting TRBD2. Germline V CDR1 and CDR2: SGHTA, FQGNSA. The CDR3 consists of 17 residues. The V gene end was trimmed by 3 bases and the J gene end by 4 bases; junction bases not matched to a gene: 13.

The V call is TRBV19, the J call TRBJ1-1, with D maybe TRBD1 (5 bases). The CDR3 covers 13 residues. Trimming shortened V by 6 bases and J by 4 bases, and 12 bases separated the two germline ends. Germline loops: CDR1 LNHDA, CDR2 SQIVND (reference sequence). In nucleotides, the CDR3 is TGTGCCAGTAGGCAGGGAGGTGGCACTGAAGCTTTCTTT. It codes for CASRQGGGTEAFF.

The CDR3 protein is CASSLGPQERGGYGYTF. In nucleotides, the CDR3 is TGCGCCAGCAGCTTGGGACCCCAAGAGCGGGGTGGCTATGGCTACACCTTC. J is TRBJ1-2 and V is TRBV5-1; D is unclear. The CDR3 is 17 residues long. V shed 0 bases and J shed 4 bases, with 19 bases lying between them. Germline CDR1 SGHRS, CDR2 YFSETQ. The complete variable domain, with remaining parts taken from reference TRBV5-1 and TRBJ1-2, reads KAGVTQTPRYLIKTRGQQVTLSCSPISGHRSVSWYQQTPGQGLQFLFEYFSETQRNKGNFPGRFSGRQFSNSRSEMNVSTLELGDSALYLCASSLGPQERGGYGYTFGSGTRLTVV.

J is TRBJ1-6 and V is TRBV5-1; D might be TRBD1 (6 bases). The CDR3 is 14 amino acids. Germline CDR1 is SGHRS and CDR2 is YFSETQ. The V end was cut by 5 bases, the J end by 9 bases, with 15 bases between. This chain's CDR3 is CASRPDRGASPLHF. CDR3 nucleotide sequence: TGCGCCAGCAGACCGGACAGAGGCGCTTCACCCCTCCACTTT.

This clone was recorded a few times. The J gene is TRBJ1-4, the V gene TRBV19; 7 bases match TRBD1. CDR1 LNHDA and CDR2 SQIVND come from the germline V gene (reference sequence). V shed 7 bases, J shed 7 bases, and the junction held 9 bases outside the gene matches. The CDR3 extends over 14 amino acids. CDR3 sequence reads: CASTPGTAPEKLFF. DNA of the CDR3: TGTGCCAGTACTCCCGGGACAGCCCCTGAAAAACTGTTTTTT.

The chain employs TRBV2 and TRBJ1-4; D remains ambiguous. The V gene's germline CDR1 is SNHLY and CDR2 FYNNEI. This CDR3 has 16 residues. The CDR3 DNA reads TGTGCAAGCGGGGAGGGATCCCCTTCAACTAATGAAAAACTGTTTTTT. It yields the protein CASGEGSPSTNEKLFF.

The chain joins TRBV6-1 to TRBJ2-7; 8 bases agree with TRBD1. CDR1 is MNHNS and CDR2 is SASEGT in the germline V gene. J lost 0 bases, V lost 3 bases, and 4 bases had no gene match. The CDR3 has 15 amino acids. The CDR3 DNA follows: TGTGCCAGCAGTGATGGGACAGGTCCCTCCTACGAGCAGTACTTC. Amino acids: CASSDGTGPSYEQYF.

V and J are TRBV9 and TRBJ2-4, with D tentatively TRBD2 (6 bases). With 4 bases removed from V and 3 bases from J, the gap between germline ends came to 14 bases. The germline gives CDR1 SGDLS, CDR2 YYNGEE. The CDR3 extends over 15 amino acids. The chain's CDR3 is CASSPRDWGKNIQYF. The DNA for the CDR3 is TGTGCCAGCAGCCCCAGGGACTGGGGCAAAAACATTCAGTACTTC. Complete variable domain (other parts from reference TRBV9 and TRBJ2-4): DSGVTQTPKHLITATGQRVTLRCSPRSGDLSVYWYQQSLDQGLQFLIQYYNGEERAKGNILERFSAQQFPDLHSELNLSSLELGDSALYFCASSPRDWGKNIQYFGAGTRLSVL.

The chain links TRBV5-1 to TRBJ2-5; perhaps TRBD2 as D (5 bases). The CDR3 length is 13 residues. CDR1 SGHRS and CDR2 YFSETQ come from the germline V gene. Trimming took 4 bases from V and 5 from J, leaving 12 bases between them. This CDR3 is CASSRWTFETQYF. The CDR3 DNA follows: TGCGCCAGCAGCCGATGGACTTTTGAGACCCAGTACTTC.

The J gene is TRBJ2-2, the V gene TRBV7-3; the D gene is possibly TRBD2 (5 bases). V was trimmed by 5 bases and J by 5 bases, leaving 9 bases between them. The CDR3 contains 13 residues. Germline lookup yields CDR1 SGHTA and CDR2 FQGTGA. CDR3 residues: CASSATRTGELFF. The CDR3, as DNA: TGTGCCAGCAGCGCAACTAGAACCGGGGAGCTGTTTTTT.